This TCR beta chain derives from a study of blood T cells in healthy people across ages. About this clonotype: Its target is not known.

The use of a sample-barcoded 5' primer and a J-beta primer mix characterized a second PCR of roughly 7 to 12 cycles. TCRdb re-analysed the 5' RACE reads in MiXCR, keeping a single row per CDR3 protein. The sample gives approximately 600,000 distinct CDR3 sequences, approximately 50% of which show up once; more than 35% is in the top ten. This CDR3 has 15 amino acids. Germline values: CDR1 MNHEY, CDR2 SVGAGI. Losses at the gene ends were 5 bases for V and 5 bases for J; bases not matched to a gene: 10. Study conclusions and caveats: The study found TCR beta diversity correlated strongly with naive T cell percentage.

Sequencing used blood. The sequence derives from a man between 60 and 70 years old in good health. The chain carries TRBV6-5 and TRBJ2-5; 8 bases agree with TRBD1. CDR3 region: CASSRTGIMGETQYF. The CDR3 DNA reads TGTGCCAGCAGTCGGACAGGGATCATGGGGGAGACCCAGTACTTC.